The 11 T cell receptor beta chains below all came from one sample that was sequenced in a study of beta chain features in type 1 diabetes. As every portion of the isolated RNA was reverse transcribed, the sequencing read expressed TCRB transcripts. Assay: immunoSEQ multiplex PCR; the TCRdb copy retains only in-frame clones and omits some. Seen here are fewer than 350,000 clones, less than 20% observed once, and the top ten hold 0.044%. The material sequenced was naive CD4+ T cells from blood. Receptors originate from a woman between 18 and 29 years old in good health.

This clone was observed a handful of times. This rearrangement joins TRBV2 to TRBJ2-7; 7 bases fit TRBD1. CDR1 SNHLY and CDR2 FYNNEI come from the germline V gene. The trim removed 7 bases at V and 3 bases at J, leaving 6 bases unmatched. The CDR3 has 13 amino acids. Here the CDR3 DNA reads TGTGCCAGCACCCTGACAGGGAGCTACGAGCAGTACTTC. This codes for CASTLTGSYEQYF.

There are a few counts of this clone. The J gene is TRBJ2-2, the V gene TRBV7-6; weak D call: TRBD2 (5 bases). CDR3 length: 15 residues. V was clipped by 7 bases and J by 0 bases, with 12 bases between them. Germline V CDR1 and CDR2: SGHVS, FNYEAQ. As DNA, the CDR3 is TGTGCCAGCACCCCCCGGGGTTCGAACACCGGGGAGCTGTTTTTT. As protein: CASTPRGSNTGELFF.

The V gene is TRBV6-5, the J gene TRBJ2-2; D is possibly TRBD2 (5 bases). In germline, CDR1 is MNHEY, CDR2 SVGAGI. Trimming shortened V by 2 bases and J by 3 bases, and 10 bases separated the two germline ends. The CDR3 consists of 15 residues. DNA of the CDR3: TGTGCCAGCAGTTACGAGGGAAGGGACACCGGGGAGCTGTTTTTT. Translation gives CASSYEGRDTGELFF.

CDR3 sequence: CASSQDFWSTEAFF. The DNA of the CDR3 is TGCGCCAGCAGCCAAGATTTTTGGAGCACTGAAGCTTTCTTT. The rearrangement uses TRBV4-1 and TRBJ1-1, with D unresolved. Germline values: CDR1 MGHRA, CDR2 YSYEKL. Between the trimmed V and J ends, which lost 0 bases and 4 bases, there was a span of 9 bases. The CDR3 length is 14 residues.

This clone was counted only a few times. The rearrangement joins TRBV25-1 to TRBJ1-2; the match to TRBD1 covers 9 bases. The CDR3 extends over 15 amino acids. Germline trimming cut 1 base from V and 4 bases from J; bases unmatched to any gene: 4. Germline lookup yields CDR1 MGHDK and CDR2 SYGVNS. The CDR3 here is CASSESWDRAYGYTF. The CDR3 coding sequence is TGTGCCAGCAGTGAATCTTGGGACAGGGCCTATGGCTACACCTTC.

The CDR3 DNA follows: TGCGCCAGCAGCCAAATAGCGGGGGGCCTAGCCAAAAACATTCAGTACTTC. Translated: CASSQIAGGLAKNIQYF. The V gene is TRBV4-3, the J gene TRBJ2-4; 10 nucleotides match TRBD2. V was pared by 2 bases and J by 0 bases, with 4 bases of the junction left unmatched. This CDR3 is built from 17 residues. From germline, CDR1 is LGHNA and CDR2 YSLEER.

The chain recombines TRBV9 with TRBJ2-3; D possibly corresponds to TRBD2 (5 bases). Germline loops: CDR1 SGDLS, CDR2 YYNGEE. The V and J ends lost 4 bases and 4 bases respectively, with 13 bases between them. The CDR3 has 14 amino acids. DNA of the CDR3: TGTGCCAGCAGCTCACAACTAGAAGCAGATACGCAGTATTTT. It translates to CASSSQLEADTQYF. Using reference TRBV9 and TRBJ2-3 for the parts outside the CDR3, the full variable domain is DSGVTQTPKHLITATGQRVTLRCSPRSGDLSVYWYQQSLDQGLQFLIQYYNGEERAKGNILERFSAQQFPDLHSELNLSSLELGDSALYFCASSSQLEADTQYFGPGTRLTVL.

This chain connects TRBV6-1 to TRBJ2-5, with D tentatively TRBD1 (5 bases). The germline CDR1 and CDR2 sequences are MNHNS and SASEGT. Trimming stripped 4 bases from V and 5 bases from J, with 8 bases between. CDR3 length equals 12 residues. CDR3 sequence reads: CASSGQWETQYF. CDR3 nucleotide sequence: TGTGCCAGCAGTGGACAGTGGGAGACCCAGTACTTC.

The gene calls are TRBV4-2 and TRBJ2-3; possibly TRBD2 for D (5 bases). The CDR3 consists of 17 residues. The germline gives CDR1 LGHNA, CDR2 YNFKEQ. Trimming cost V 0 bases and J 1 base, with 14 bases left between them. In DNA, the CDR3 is TGTGCCAGCAGCCAAGACTATATTCCAGCGGGCACAGATACGCAGTATTTT. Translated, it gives CASSQDYIPAGTDTQYF.

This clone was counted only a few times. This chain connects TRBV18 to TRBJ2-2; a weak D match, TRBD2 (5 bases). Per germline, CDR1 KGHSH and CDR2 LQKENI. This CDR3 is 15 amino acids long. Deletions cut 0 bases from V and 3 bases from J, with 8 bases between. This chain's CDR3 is CASSPPGGYTGELFF. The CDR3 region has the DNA TGTGCCAGCTCACCACCTGGAGGATACACCGGGGAGCTGTTTTTT. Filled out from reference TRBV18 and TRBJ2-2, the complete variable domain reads NAGVMQNPRHLVRRRGQEARLRCSPMKGHSHVYWYRQLPEEGLKFMVYLQKENIIDESGMPKERFSAEFPKEGPSILRIQQVVRGDSAAYFCASSPPGGYTGELFFGEGSRLTVL.

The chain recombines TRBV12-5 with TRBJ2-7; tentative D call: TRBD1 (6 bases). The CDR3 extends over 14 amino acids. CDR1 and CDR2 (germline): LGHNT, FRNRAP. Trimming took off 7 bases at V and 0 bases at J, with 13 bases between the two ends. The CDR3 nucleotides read TGTGCTAGTGTTCGGACAGCTTCCTCCTACGAGCAGTACTTC. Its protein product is CASVRTASSYEQYF. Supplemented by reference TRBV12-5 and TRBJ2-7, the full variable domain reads DARVTQTPRHKVTEMGQEVTMRCQPILGHNTVFWYRQTMMQGLELLAYFRNRAPLDDSGMPKDRFSAEMPDATLATLKIQPSEPRDSAVYFCASVRTASSYEQYFGPGTRLTVT.